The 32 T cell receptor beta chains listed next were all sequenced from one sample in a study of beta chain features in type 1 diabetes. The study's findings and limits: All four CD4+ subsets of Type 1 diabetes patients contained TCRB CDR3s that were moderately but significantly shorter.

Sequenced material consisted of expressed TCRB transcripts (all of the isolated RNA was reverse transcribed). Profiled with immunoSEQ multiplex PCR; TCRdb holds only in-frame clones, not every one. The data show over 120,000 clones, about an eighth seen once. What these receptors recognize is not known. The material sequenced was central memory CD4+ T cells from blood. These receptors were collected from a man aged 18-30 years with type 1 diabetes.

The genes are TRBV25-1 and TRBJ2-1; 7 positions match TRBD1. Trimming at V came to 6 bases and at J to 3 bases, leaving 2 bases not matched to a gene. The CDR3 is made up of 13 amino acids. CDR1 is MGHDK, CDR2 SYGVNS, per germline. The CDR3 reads CASRRDSYNEQFF. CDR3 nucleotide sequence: TGTGCCAGCAGGAGGGACAGCTACAATGAGCAGTTCTTC.

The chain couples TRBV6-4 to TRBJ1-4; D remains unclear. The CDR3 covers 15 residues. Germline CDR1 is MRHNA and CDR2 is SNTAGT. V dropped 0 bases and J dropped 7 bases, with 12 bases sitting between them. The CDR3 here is CASSDSGREGEKLFF. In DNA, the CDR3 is TGTGCCAGCAGTGACTCGGGGAGGGAAGGTGAAAAACTGTTTTTT.

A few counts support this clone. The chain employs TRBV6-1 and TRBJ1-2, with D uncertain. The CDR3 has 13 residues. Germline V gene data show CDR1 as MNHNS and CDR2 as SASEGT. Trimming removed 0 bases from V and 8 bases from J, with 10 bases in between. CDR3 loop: CASSEALGNGYTF. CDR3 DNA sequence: TGTGCCAGCAGTGAAGCGCTAGGGAACGGCTACACCTTC.

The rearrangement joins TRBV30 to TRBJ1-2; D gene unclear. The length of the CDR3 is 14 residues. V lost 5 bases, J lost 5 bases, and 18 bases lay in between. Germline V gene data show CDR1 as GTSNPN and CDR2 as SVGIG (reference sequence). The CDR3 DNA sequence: TGTGCCTGGGAACGGGCCCCTAGTCTATATGGCTACACCTTC. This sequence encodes CAWERAPSLYGYTF.

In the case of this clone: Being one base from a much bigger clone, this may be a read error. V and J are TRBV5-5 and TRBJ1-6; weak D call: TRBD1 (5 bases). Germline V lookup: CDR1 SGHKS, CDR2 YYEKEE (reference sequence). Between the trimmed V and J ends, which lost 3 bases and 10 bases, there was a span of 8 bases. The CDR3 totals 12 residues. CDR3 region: CASSWGKSPLHF. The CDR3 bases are TGTGCCAGCAGCTGGGGGAAATCACCCCTCCACTTT.

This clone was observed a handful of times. CDR3 sequence (DNA): TGTGCCACCCCGGAAGAAAACTATGGCTACACCTTC. This sequence encodes CATPEENYGYTF. This chain links TRBV21-1 with TRBJ1-2. TRBV21-1 is classified as a pseudogene. CDR3 length: 12 amino acids.

The chain's CDR3 is CASSSDTEAFF. The CDR3 DNA is TGTGCCAGCAGCTCCGACACTGAAGCTTTCTTT. V is TRBV7-9 and J is TRBJ1-1, with unresolved D. The germline CDR1 and CDR2 sequences are SEHNR and FQNEAQ (reference sequence). The CDR3 spans 11 residues. The ends were cut back, 4 bases at V and 3 bases at J, with 3 bases in the middle. The variable domain in full, with the rest retrieved from reference TRBV7-9 and TRBJ1-1, is DTGVSQNPRHKITKRGQNVTFRCDPISEHNRLYWYRQTLGQGPEFLTYFQNEAQLEKSRLLSDRFSAERPKGSFSTLEIQRTEQGDSAMYLCASSSDTEAFFGQGTRLTVV.

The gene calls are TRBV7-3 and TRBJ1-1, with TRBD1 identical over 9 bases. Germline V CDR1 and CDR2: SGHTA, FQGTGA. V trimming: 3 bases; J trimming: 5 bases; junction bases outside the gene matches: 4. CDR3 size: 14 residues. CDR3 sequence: CASSLGTGSTEAFF. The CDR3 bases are TGTGCCAGCAGCTTGGGGACAGGGAGTACTGAAGCTTTCTTT.

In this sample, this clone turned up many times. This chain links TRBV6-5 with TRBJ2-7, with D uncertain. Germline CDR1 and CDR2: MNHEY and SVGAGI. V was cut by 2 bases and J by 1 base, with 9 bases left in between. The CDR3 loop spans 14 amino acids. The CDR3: CASSYEPASYEQYF. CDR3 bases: TGTGCCAGCAGTTACGAGCCAGCTTCCTACGAGCAGTACTTC.

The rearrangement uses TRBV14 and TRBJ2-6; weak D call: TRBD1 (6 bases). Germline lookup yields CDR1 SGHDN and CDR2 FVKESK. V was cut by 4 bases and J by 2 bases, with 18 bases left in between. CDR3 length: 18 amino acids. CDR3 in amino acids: CASSRRLDSRPGANVLTF. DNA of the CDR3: TGTGCCAGCAGCCGCCGACTGGACAGCCGTCCTGGGGCCAACGTCCTGACTTTC.

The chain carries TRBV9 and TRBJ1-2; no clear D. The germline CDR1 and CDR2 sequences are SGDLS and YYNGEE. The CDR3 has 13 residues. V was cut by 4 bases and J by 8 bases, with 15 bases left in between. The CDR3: CASSSLGVGGYTF. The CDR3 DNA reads TGTGCCAGCAGCTCCTTAGGAGTTGGGGGCTACACCTTC. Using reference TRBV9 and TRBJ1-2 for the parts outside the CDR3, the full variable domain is DSGVTQTPKHLITATGQRVTLRCSPRSGDLSVYWYQQSLDQGLQFLIQYYNGEERAKGNILERFSAQQFPDLHSELNLSSLELGDSALYFCASSSLGVGGYTFGSGTRLTVV.

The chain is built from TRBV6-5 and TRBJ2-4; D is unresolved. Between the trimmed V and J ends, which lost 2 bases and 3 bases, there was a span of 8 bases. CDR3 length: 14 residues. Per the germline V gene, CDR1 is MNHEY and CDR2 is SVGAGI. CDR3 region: CASSYVDGKNIQYF. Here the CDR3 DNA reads TGTGCCAGCAGTTACGTCGATGGCAAAAACATTCAGTACTTC.

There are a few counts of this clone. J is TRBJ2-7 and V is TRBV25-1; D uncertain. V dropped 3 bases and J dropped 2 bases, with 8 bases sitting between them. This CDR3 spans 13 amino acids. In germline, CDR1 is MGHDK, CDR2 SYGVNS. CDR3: CASSEDETYEQYF. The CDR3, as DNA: TGTGCCAGCAGTGAGGACGAGACCTACGAGCAGTACTTC.

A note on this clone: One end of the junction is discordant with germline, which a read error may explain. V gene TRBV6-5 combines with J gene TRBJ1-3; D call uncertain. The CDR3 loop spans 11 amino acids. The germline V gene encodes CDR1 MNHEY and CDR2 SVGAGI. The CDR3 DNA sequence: TGTGCCAGCAGTGAAGGATCCGAACCTTGGTTT. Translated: CASSEGSEPWF.

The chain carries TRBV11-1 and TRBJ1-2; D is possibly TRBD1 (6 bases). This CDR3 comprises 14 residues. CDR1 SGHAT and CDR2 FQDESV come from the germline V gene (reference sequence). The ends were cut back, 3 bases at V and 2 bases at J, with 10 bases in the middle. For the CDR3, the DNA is TGTGCCAGCAGCTTCATCCAGGGGAACTATGGCTACACCTTC. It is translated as CASSFIQGNYGYTF.

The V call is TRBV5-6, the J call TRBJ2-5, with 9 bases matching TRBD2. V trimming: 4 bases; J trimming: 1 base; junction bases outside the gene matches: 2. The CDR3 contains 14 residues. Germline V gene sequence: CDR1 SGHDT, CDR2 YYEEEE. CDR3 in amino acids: CASSPGLAQETQYF. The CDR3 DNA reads TGTGCCAGCAGCCCGGGACTAGCCCAAGAGACCCAGTACTTC.

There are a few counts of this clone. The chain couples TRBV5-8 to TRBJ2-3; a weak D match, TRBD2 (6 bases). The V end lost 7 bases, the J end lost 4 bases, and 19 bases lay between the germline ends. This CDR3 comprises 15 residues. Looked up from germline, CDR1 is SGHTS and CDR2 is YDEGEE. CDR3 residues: CASLGRIGTPDTQYF. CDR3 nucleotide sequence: TGTGCCAGCCTGGGGAGGATAGGGACCCCAGATACGCAGTATTTT.

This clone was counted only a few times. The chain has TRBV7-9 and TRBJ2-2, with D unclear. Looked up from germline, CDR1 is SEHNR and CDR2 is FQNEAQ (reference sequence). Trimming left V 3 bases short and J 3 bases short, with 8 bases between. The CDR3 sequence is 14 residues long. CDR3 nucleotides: TGTGCCAGCAGCTTTTCAGAGTACACCGGGGAGCTGTTTTTT. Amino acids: CASSFSEYTGELFF.

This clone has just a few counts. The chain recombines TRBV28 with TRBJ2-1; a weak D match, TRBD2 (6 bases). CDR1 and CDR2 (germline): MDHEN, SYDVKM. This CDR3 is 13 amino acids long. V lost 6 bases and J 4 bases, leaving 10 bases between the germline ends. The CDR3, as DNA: TGTGCCAGCAGCCTCGGGGGTTACAATGAGCAGTTCTTC. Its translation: CASSLGGYNEQFF.

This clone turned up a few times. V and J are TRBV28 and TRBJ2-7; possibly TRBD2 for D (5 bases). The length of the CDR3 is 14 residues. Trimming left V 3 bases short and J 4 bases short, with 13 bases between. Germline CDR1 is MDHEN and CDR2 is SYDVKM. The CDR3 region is CASSFLANNYEQYF. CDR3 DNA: TGTGCCAGCAGTTTTCTAGCTAACAATTACGAGCAGTACTTC. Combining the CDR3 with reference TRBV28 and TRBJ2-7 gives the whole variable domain DVKVTQSSRYLVKRTGEKVFLECVQDMDHENMFWYRQDPGLGLRLIYFSYDVKMKEKGDIPEGYSVSREKKERFSLILESASTNQTSMYLCASSFLANNYEQYFGPGTRLTVT.

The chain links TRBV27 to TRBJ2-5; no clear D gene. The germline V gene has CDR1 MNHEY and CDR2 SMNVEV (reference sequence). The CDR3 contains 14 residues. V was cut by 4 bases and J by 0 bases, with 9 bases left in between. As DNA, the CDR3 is TGTGCCAGCAGTTCGTACGCGGACCAAGAGACCCAGTACTTC. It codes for CASSSYADQETQYF.

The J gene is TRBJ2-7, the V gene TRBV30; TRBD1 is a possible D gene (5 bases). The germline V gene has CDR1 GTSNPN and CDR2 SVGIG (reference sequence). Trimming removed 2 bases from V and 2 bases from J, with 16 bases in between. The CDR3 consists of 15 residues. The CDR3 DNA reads TGTGCCTGGAGTATATGGGGCAGGGCCACCTACGAGCAGTACTTC. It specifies CAWSIWGRATYEQYF.

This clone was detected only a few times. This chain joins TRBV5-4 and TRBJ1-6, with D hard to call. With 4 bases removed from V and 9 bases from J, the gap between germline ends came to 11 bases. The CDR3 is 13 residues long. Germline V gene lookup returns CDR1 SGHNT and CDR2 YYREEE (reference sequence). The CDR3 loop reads CASSPGGSSPLHF. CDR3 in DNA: TGTGCCAGCAGCCCCGGAGGTTCTTCACCCCTCCACTTT.

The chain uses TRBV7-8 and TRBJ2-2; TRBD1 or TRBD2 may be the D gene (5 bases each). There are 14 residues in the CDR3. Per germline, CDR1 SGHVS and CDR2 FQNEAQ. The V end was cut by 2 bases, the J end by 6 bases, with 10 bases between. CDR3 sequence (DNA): TGTGCCAGCAGCTTACGAGGGGAGCCCGGGGAGCTGTTTTTT. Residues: CASSLRGEPGELFF.

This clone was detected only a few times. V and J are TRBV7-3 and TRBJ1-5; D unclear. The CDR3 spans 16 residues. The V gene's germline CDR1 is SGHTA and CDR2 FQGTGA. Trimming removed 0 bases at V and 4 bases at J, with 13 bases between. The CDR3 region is CASSLTGGLANQPQHF. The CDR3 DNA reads TGTGCCAGCAGCTTAACGGGAGGTTTAGCGAATCAGCCCCAGCATTTT.

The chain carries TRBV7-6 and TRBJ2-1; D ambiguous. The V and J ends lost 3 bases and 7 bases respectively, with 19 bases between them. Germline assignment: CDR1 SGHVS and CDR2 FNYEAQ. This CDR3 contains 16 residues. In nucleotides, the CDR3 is TGTGCCAGCAGCTTTAATTATCTTCATCAAGGAAATGAGCAGTTCTTC. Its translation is CASSFNYLHQGNEQFF.

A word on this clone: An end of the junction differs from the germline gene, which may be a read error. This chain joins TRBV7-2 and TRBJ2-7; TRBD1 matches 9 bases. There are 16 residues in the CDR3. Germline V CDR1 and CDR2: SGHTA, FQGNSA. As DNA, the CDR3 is TGTGCCAGCAGCATAGCGGCGGGACAGGGTAGTTACGAGCAGTACTTC. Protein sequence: CASSIAAGQGSYEQYF. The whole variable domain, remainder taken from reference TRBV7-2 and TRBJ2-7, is GAGVSQSPSNKVTEKGKDVELRCDPISGHTALYWYRQSLGQGLEFLIYFQGNSAPDKSGLPSDRFSAERTGGSVSTLTIQRTQQEDSAVYLCASSIAAGQGSYEQYFGPGTRLTVT.

CDR3 loop: CASSSTDALAFF. CDR3 nucleotide sequence: TGTGCCAGCAGCTCAACAGATGCTCTAGCTTTCTTT. The rearrangement uses TRBV5-4 and TRBJ1-1; D is undetermined. The CDR3 extends over 12 amino acids. Per the germline V gene, CDR1 is SGHNT and CDR2 is YYREEE (reference sequence). Trimming removed 3 bases at V and 10 bases at J, with 13 bases between.

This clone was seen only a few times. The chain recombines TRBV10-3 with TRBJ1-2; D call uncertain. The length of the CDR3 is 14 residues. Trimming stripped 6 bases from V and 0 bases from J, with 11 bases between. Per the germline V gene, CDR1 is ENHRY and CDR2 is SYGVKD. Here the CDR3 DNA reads TGTGCCATCAGAATGGACCTAACTAACTATGGCTACACCTTC. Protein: CAIRMDLTNYGYTF.

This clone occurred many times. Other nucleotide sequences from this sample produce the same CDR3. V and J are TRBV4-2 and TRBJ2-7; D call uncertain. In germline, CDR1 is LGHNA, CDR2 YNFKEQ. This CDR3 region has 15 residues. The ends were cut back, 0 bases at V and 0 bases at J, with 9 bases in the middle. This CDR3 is CASSQDPGRSYEQYF. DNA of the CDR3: TGTGCCAGCAGCCAAGATCCCGGGCGCTCCTACGAGCAGTACTTC.

The CDR3 nucleotides read TGTGCCAGCAGCCCCACTGGGGGGTCCTACAATGAGCAGTTCTTC. As protein: CASSPTGGSYNEQFF. V and J are TRBV7-2 and TRBJ2-1, with D possibly TRBD2 on 6 matching bases. In germline, CDR1 is SGHTA, CDR2 FQGNSA. The CDR3 has 15 residues. Trimming shortened V by 5 bases and J by 1 base, and 12 bases separated the two germline ends.

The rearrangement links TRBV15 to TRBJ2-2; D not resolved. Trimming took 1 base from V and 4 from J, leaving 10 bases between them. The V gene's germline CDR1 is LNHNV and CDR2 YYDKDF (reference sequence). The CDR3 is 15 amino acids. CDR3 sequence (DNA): TGTGCCACCAGCAGAGGGGCCCCAGGCACCGGGGAGCTGTTTTTT. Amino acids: CATSRGAPGTGELFF.